This T cell receptor (beta chain) was sequenced during a study of blood T cell repertoires in COVID-19. Looking at the study overall: Acute-phase and convalescent COVID-19 samples originated in the United States, Italy and Spain. In each case, the material was cDNA or gDNA derived from T cells, B-cell-depleted T cells, or PBMCs.

Original analysis: The assay estimated nucleated cells by amplifying reference gene primers. The repertoire was sequenced with immunoSEQ multiplex PCR; TCRdb's copy has only in-frame clones and lacks some. V, J and clone size reflect that table, while D and trimming were determined from the DNA. The sample consists of some 270,000 clones, over 75% of them appearing once. Sequencing used peripheral blood. The sequence derives from a woman aged 70-85 years with acute or convalescent COVID-19.

The CDR3 loop reads CASSLIGGYNEQFF. In DNA, the CDR3 is TGTGCCAGCAGCTTAATTGGCGGGTACAATGAGCAGTTCTTC. This chain joins TRBV5-6 and TRBJ2-1; perhaps TRBD2 as D (5 bases). V was pared by 2 bases and J by 4 bases, with 10 bases between. This CDR3 contains 14 residues. Germline V gene lookup returns CDR1 SGHDT and CDR2 YYEEEE.